These T cell receptor beta chains were read from a single sample in a study of blood T cell repertoires in COVID-19. Produced via immunoSEQ multiplex PCR; TCRdb's table is partial and in-frame only. Of fewer than 110,000 clones listed, 84% are singletons. Sequencing was carried out using peripheral blood. All receptors derive from a human donor in a cohort sampled during active COVID-19. Both conserved end residues are part of each CDR3. A D gene is named only where the DNA matches it firmly. Size values are once, few and many counts, or a class for expanded clones, and some rows have none.

J gene	clone size	V gene	CDR3 length	D gene	CDR3 DNA	CDR3 protein
TRBJ2-7	NA	TRBV4-2	19	TRBD1	TGTGCCAGCAGCCAGATCTCCGGGACAGGGGGCGGCAGTTCGTACGAGCAGTACTTC	CASSQISGTGGGSSYEQYF
TRBJ1-5	few	TRBV24-1	15	TRBD1	TGTGCCACCAGTGATTTAGGACAGGGTTGTCAGCCCCAGCATTTT	CATSDLGQGCQPQHF
TRBJ2-3	NA	TRBV7-3	16	NA	TGTGCCAGCAGCCCGACAGGAGCCTCTAGCACAGATACGCAGTATTTT	CASSPTGASSTDTQYF
TRBJ2-2	NA	TRBV6-1	13	NA	TGTGCCAGCAGTGAAGGGGGCGGGGCCCAGCTGTTTTTT	CASSEGGGAQLFF
TRBJ1-3	NA	TRBV9	16	NA	TGTGCCAGCAGCCCAGTCCCCGGGCAGGGTCGAAACACCATATATTTT	CASSPVPGQGRNTIYF
TRBJ1-4	NA	TRBV7-9	15	NA	TGTGCCAGCAGCTTAGTCGGTCGGTCTAATGAAAAACTGTTTTTT	CASSLVGRSNEKLFF
TRBJ1-1	NA	TRBV19	14	NA	TGTGCCAGTAGTATTACCGGGCCGGGGACTGAAGCTTTCTTT	CASSITGPGTEAFF
TRBJ1-2	NA	TRBV6-5	13	TRBD1	TGTGCCAGCACCCAATGGACAGGGGATGGCTACACCTTC	CASTQWTGDGYTF
TRBJ1-2	few	TRBV5-1	13	TRBD1	TGCGCCAGCAGCGACGCTAGGACAGGGGGCGAAACCTTC	CASSDARTGGETF
TRBJ1-1	NA	TRBV6-2/TRBV6-3	18	TRBD1	TGTGCCAGCAGTTACTCTTCCGGGACAGGGGGCTGGTACACTGAAGCTTTCTTT	CASSYSSGTGGWYTEAFF
TRBJ2-5	NA	TRBV10-1	13	TRBD1	TGCGCCAGCAGCAAGGACAGGGGGGTGACCCAGTACTTC	CASSKDRGVTQYF
TRBJ1-2	NA	TRBV3-1/TRBV3-2	13	NA	TGTGCCAGCAGCTCTCGACCGGGACAACACTACACCTTC	CASSSRPGQHYTF
TRBJ2-3	NA	TRBV10-3	16	TRBD2	TGTGCCATCAGTGAGTCGTATAGCGGGACCACAGATACGCAGTATTTT	CAISESYSGTTDTQYF
TRBJ2-5	NA	TRBV12-5	12	NA	TGTGCTAGTGGGTGGCATAAAGAGACCCAGTACTTC	CASGWHKETQYF
TRBJ2-2	NA	TRBV2	15	TRBD1	TGTGCCAGCAGAGCCGGGACAGGGATAAGGGGGGAGCTGTTTTTT	CASRAGTGIRGELFF
TRBJ2-7	NA	TRBV11-3	16	TRBD2	TGTGCCAGCAGCCCCGGAGGAGCGGGAGGGCTTTACGAGCAGTACTTC	CASSPGGAGGLYEQYF
TRBJ2-4	NA	TRBV4-3	15	TRBD1	TGCGCCAGCAGCCAAGTCCTGGGACAGAAAAACATTCAGTACTTC	CASSQVLGQKNIQYF
TRBJ2-2	NA	TRBV6-5	13	NA	TGTGCCAGCTCCTTGGGCAGCACCGGGGAGCTGTTTTTT	CASSLGSTGELFF
TRBJ1-1	NA	TRBV4-3	16	NA	TGCGCCAGCAGCCAAGATGAGACAACAATTTACACTGAAGCTTTCTTT	CASSQDETTIYTEAFF
TRBJ2-5	NA	TRBV3-1/TRBV3-2	13	NA	TGTGCCAGCAGCCCACAGGGACGAGAGACCCAGTACTTC	CASSPQGRETQYF
TRBJ2-7	NA	TRBV6-5	15	TRBD1	TGTGCCAGCACCCAAGGTGGGACAGGGGCCTACGAGCAGTACTTC	CASTQGGTGAYEQYF
TRBJ1-2	many	TRBV6-6	13	NA	TGTGCCAGCAGTTACAACCAGAACTATGGCTACACCTTC	CASSYNQNYGYTF
TRBJ2-1	NA	TRBV6-5	11	TRBD1	TGTGCCGTCAACACAGGGGATGAGCAGTTCTTC	CAVNTGDEQFF
TRBJ2-5	NA	TRBV5-4	14	TRBD1	TGTGCCAGCAGCTCAACAGGGGTGTTTGAGACCCAGTACTTC	CASSSTGVFETQYF
TRBJ1-2	NA	TRBV20-1	11	NA	TGCTACACCACAGGGAACTATGGCTACACCTTC	CYTTGNYGYTF
TRBJ1-4	NA	TRBV18	13	TRBD1	TGTGCCAGCTCACCGGGACAGGATGAAAAACTGTTTTTT	CASSPGQDEKLFF
TRBJ1-1	NA	TRBV18	13	NA	TGTGCCAGCTCACCAAACCGGGACACTGAAGCTTTCTTT	CASSPNRDTEAFF
TRBJ1-1	NA	TRBV18	14	NA	TGTGCCAGCTCACCGTTAGAGGGATATACTGAAGCTTTCTTT	CASSPLEGYTEAFF
TRBJ1-1	NA	TRBV24-1	13	TRBD1	TGTGCCACCAGTGATGCCCGACAGGGGGGAGCTTTCTTT	CATSDARQGGAFF
TRBJ2-1	NA	TRBV5-6	18	TRBD2	TGTGCCAGCAGCCTGTTAGGGTACCTAGCGGGAGGCTACAATGAGCAGTTCTTC	CASSLLGYLAGGYNEQFF
TRBJ2-3	NA	TRBV2	12	TRBD1	TGTGCCAGGACAGGGTTGGCAGATACGCAGTATTTT	CARTGLADTQYF
TRBJ1-2	NA	TRBV7-2	15	TRBD1	TGTGCCAGCAGCTTAGTTCGGACAGGGAACTATGGCTACACCTTC	CASSLVRTGNYGYTF
TRBJ1-1	NA	TRBV9	13	NA	TGTGCCAGCAGCGTAAGTCCGGACACTGAAGCTTTCTTT	CASSVSPDTEAFF
TRBJ2-7	NA	TRBV28	13	NA	TGTGCCAGCAGTTTACACGGCTCCTACGAGCAGTACTTC	CASSLHGSYEQYF
TRBJ2-7	NA	TRBV11-3	14	NA	TGTGCCAGCAGCTTCGGTACAGGCCCAGGCGAGCAGTACTTC	CASSFGTGPGEQYF
TRBJ2-5	once	TRBV19	11	NA	TGTGCCAGTAGCCTAAAAGAGACCCAGTACTTC	CASSLKETQYF
TRBJ1-1	NA	TRBV19	15	TRBD1	TGTGCCAGTAGTATACCGGGACAGACGAACACTGAAGCTTTCTTT	CASSIPGQTNTEAFF
TRBJ2-3	few	TRBV18	15	TRBD2	TGTGCCAGCTCACCCCAAAGCGGGAGTGTCGATACGCAGTATTTT	CASSPQSGSVDTQYF
TRBJ2-2	few	TRBV5-4	13	TRBD2	TGTGCCACCTCTAGCGGGAGGGCCGGGGAGCTGTTTTTT	CATSSGRAGELFF
TRBJ1-5	NA	TRBV19	14	TRBD1	TGTGCCAGTAGTACCCGACAGGGGAATCAGCCCCAGCATTTT	CASSTRQGNQPQHF
TRBJ1-1	NA	TRBV19	12	NA	TGTGCCAGTAGCACGCGAGGCTCTGAAGCTTTCTTT	CASSTRGSEAFF
TRBJ1-1	few	TRBV24-1	15	NA	TGTGCCACCAGTGACCATGGGGCGGGAAACACTGAAGCTTTCTTT	CATSDHGAGNTEAFF